This TCR beta chain was obtained from a study of blood T cells in healthy people across ages. This clonotype was counted a few times. A J-beta primer mix and a sample-barcoded 5' primer were used in a second PCR of about 7 to 12 cycles. TCRdb independently ran MiXCR on the 5' RACE reads; one entry per CDR3 protein. Counted here are about 640,000 distinct CDR3 sequences, about 30% occurring once; the ten biggest clones make up approximately 14%. The source is an elderly woman in good health. Sequencing used blood.

The chain's CDR3 is CASSFGVGDTEAFF. CDR3 nucleotide sequence: TGTGCCAGCAGCTTTGGAGTTGGCGACACTGAAGCTTTCTTT. This chain uses TRBV3-1 with TRBJ1-1; D uncertain. Looked up from germline, CDR1 is LGHDT and CDR2 is YNNKEL (reference sequence). This CDR3 has 14 amino acids. Trimming cost V 5 bases and J 3 bases, with 13 bases left between them.